This T cell receptor beta chain derives from a study of shared clonotypes between healthy human individuals. Profiling relied on immunoSEQ multiplex PCR, and the TCRdb table lists in-frame clones only, not all of them. The table includes 800,000 or so clones, around 96% detected once. The J segment lost 7 bases and the V segment lost 4 bases, leaving 11 bases of the junction unmatched. Looked up from germline, CDR1 is LGHNA and CDR2 is YNFKEQ. The CDR3 contains 17 residues. Naive CD8 cells lacked CD45RO and underwent positive selection for CCR7, leaving out terminally differentiated effector memory CD45RA+ cells. Donors were Caucasian adults residing in Nashville, Tennessee, USA.

This receptor was taken from a man aged 25-40 years in good health. The sample was naive CD8+ T cells sorted from blood. The chain is built from TRBV4-2 and TRBJ2-1; TRBD2 matches 12 bases. For the CDR3, the DNA is TGTGCCAGCAGCCCCTCACTGGGACTAGCGGGTCTAAATGAGCAGTTCTTC. Translated: CASSPSLGLAGLNEQFF.